Reported below is one T cell receptor beta chain. What antigen it recognizes has not been identified. It has no much larger one-base neighbor in the sample; base qualities were not kept. The library came from the immunoSEQ multiplex PCR assay. TCRdb took this table from immuneACCESS and kept in-frame rearrangements with V and J called. Such tables lack part of the clones; where checked against another copy, unresolved V genes explain under half of the gap, and the rest is unexplained. Here the sample has 90,000 to 100,000 clones; around 80% occur a single time. The ten largest account for 8% to 11% of the sample. CDR1 SGHRS and CDR2 YFSETQ were looked up in the germline V gene. V has 0 bases trimmed and J has 3 bases trimmed; junction bases matching no gene number 7. Taken from cysteine to phenylalanine, the CDR3 has 16 residues. Of the read, only the CDR3 DNA is kept; its 48 bases are in frame from base 1.

This specimen comes from a study of control samples from healthy donors and cancer patients (dated by TCRdb to between 2020 and 2021). The sequencing sample was made of blood. In this chain, TRBV5-1 is recombined with TRBJ2-3; TRBD1 lines up with 7 middle nucleotides. This TCR was sampled from a woman in her 30s in good health. At the DNA level, the sequence is TGCGCCAGCAGCTTGGAAGGGGACAGAAGAACAGATACGCAGTATTTT. This codes for CASSLEGDRRTDTQYF. With the rest looked up from the reference TRBV5-1 and TRBJ2-3 genes rather than sequenced, the full variable domain is KAGVTQTPRYLIKTRGQQVTLSCSPISGHRSVSWYQQTPGQGLQFLFEYFSETQRNKGNFPGRFSGRQFSNSRSEMNVSTLELGDSALYLCASSLEGDRRTDTQYFGPGTRLTVL.